The 29 T cell receptor beta chains in this list originate from one sample, sequenced in a study of T cell repertoires in cytomegalovirus infection. The antigens these receptors bind are not known. TCRdb processed the reads anew with MiXCR; each CDR3 protein has one entry. The table shows about 920,000 distinct CDR3 sequences, with approximately 32% occurring only once. The source was cultured CD8+ T cells from PBMCs, collected from culture after CMV antigen stimulation. These receptors were taken from a human donor in good health (CMV status not recorded). Some clones in this sample may be carry-over from other donors' samples.

A remark on this clonotype: A much larger clone differs from this one at a single base, so this may be a read error. The V and J genes are TRBV7-6 and TRBJ1-6; 7 bases line up with TRBD1. The CDR3 is 14 residues long. Looked up from germline, CDR1 is SGHVS and CDR2 is FNYEAQ. In DNA form, the CDR3 reads TGTGCCAACAGCTTCGGGCAGGGGGATTCACCCCTCCACTTT. Translated: CANSFGQGDSPLHF.

The J gene is TRBJ2-1, the V gene TRBV6-5, with TRBD2 matching over 10 bases. V was clipped by 0 bases and J by 7 bases; unmatched bases: 12. This CDR3 is built from 18 residues. The germline V gene has CDR1 MNHEY and CDR2 SVGAGI. The CDR3 is CASSYSTSLAGPQNEQFF. In nucleotides, the CDR3 is TGTGCCAGCAGTTACTCCACCTCACTAGCGGGGCCTCAGAATGAGCAGTTCTTC.

The chain uses TRBV12-3 or TRBV12-4 and TRBJ1-2; possible D gene TRBD1, 6 bases. The CDR3 extends over 12 amino acids. Between the trimmed V and J ends, which lost 11 bases and 7 bases, there was a span of 17 bases. In nucleotides, the CDR3 is TGTGCCGGTGGGGGGGGGGCTCGTGGCTACACCTTC. This encodes CAGGGGARGYTF.

This clonotype appeared a few times. V gene TRBV6-1 combines with J gene TRBJ2-1; no clear D. The CDR3 totals 14 residues. The V gene's germline CDR1 is MNHNS and CDR2 SASEGT. Trimming pared 8 bases from V and 6 bases from J, leaving 17 bases between. CDR3 amino acids: CASQTAYLVNEQFF. CDR3 coding DNA: TGTGCCAGCCAGACGGCATATCTAGTCAATGAGCAGTTCTTC.

This clonotype has ten or more counts. The V call is TRBV7-2, the J call TRBJ1-5; 7 nucleotides align to TRBD1. From germline, CDR1 is SGHTA and CDR2 FQGNSA. Trimming cost V 4 bases and J 5 bases; bases outside gene matches: 8. This CDR3 spans 15 amino acids. The DNA for the CDR3 is TGTGCCAGCAGCTCGACAGGGAGTAAGCATCAGCCCCAGCATTTT. Translation gives CASSSTGSKHQPQHF.

This clonotype has a handful of counts. The V call is TRBV12-5, the J call TRBJ2-7; maybe TRBD2 (5 bases). CDR1 is LGHNT and CDR2 is FRNRAP in the germline V gene. V gave up 6 bases and J gave up 3 bases, with 18 bases separating them. The CDR3 totals 15 residues. The DNA of the CDR3 is TGTGCTAGTGGACTAACTAGGAAGAACCTCTACGAGCAGTACGTC. This sequence encodes CASGLTRKNLYEQYV.

Details on this clonotype: With a much larger clone just one base away, this may be a read error. The rearrangement uses TRBV12-3 or TRBV12-4 and TRBJ2-5, with TRBD2 as a possible D gene (5 bases). The CDR3 length is 15 residues. This chain's CDR3 is CASSLGLGHGEIQYF. The DNA of the CDR3 is TGTGCCAGCAGTTTAGGCTTAGGCCACGGGGAGATCCAGTACTTC.

This clonotype came up a few times. The chain employs TRBV10-3 and TRBJ1-5; TRBD1 might be the D (5 bases). The V end lost 0 bases, the J end lost 0 bases, and 15 bases lay between the germline ends. The CDR3 covers 18 residues. Germline V gene sequence: CDR1 ENHRY, CDR2 SYGVKD. CDR3 in DNA: TGTGCCATCAGTGAGTCGGGTGGCAGGGCTTATAGCAATCAGCCCCAGCATTTT. Amino acid sequence: CAISESGGRAYSNQPQHF.

The rearrangement uses TRBV19 and TRBJ2-7; the D gene is possibly TRBD1 (5 bases). The germline CDR1 and CDR2 sequences are LNHDA and SQIVND (reference sequence). V was pared by 3 bases and J by 6 bases, with 15 bases between. This CDR3 comprises 14 residues. The chain's CDR3 is CASSIQSSQGEQYF. CDR3 nucleotide sequence: TGTGCCAGTAGTATCCAGTCCTCCCAGGGCGAGCAGTACTTC.

The rearrangement joins TRBV4-1 to TRBJ2-1, with 10 bases identical to TRBD1. V gave up 1 base and J gave up 9 bases; unmatched junction bases: 6. The germline V gene encodes CDR1 MGHRA and CDR2 YSYEKL. The length of the CDR3 is 15 residues. The CDR3, as DNA: TGCGCCAGCAGCCAAGTCGGACAGGGGGTGCGTGAGCAGTTCTTC. Protein product: CASSQVGQGVREQFF.

The chain uses TRBV12-5 and TRBJ1-5; D call uncertain. Trimming took off 3 bases at V and 6 bases at J, with 15 bases between the two ends. Germline-derived CDR1 and CDR2 are LGHNT and FRNRAP. CDR3 length equals 15 residues. The CDR3 spells CASGFGPPLTQPQHF. In nucleotides, the CDR3 is TGTGCTAGTGGTTTCGGGCCCCCTCTGACTCAGCCCCAGCATTTT. The variable domain in full, completed from reference TRBV12-5 and TRBJ1-5, reads DARVTQTPRHKVTEMGQEVTMRCQPILGHNTVFWYRQTMMQGLELLAYFRNRAPLDDSGMPKDRFSAEMPDATLATLKIQPSEPRDSAVYFCASGFGPPLTQPQHFGDGTRLSIL.

The chain couples TRBV19 to TRBJ2-7; 10 bases are shared with TRBD1. The CDR3 sequence is 15 residues long. Losses at the gene ends were 3 bases for V and 5 bases for J; bases not matched to a gene: 7. CDR1 is LNHDA and CDR2 is SQIVND in the germline V gene (reference sequence). This chain's CDR3 is CASSIGTGDFNEQYF. The CDR3, as DNA: TGTGCCAGTAGTATTGGGACAGGGGATTTCAACGAGCAGTACTTC.

This chain links TRBV11-2 with TRBJ1-1, with TRBD1 as a possible D gene (6 bases). Trimming shortened V by 3 bases and J by 5 bases, and 19 bases separated the two germline ends. This CDR3 spans 16 amino acids. Germline V gives CDR1 SGHAT, CDR2 FQNNGV. The CDR3 loop is CASSFMFGAGDTEAFF. The CDR3 DNA is TGTGCCAGCAGCTTTATGTTCGGGGCAGGGGATACTGAAGCTTTCTTT.

The V and J genes are TRBV29-1 and TRBJ1-1; perhaps TRBD1 as D (5 bases). V was pared by 2 bases and J by 1 base, with 11 bases between. The CDR3 runs to 14 residues. CDR1 is SQVTM and CDR2 is ANQGSEA in the germline V gene. The CDR3 sequence: CSVESVGRNTEAFF. The CDR3 DNA reads TGCAGCGTTGAAAGTGTGGGGCGGAACACTGAAGCTTTCTTT.

The chain's CDR3 is CASRGFMSERGGQAGELFF. In DNA, the CDR3 is TGTGCCAGCAGAGGTTTTATGTCGGAGCGGGGGGGCCAGGCCGGGGAGCTGTTTTTT. The chain employs TRBV2 and TRBJ2-2; 10 bases fit TRBD2. The V gene's germline CDR1 is SNHLY and CDR2 FYNNEI. The CDR3 loop spans 19 amino acids. V gave up 6 bases and J gave up 6 bases; unmatched junction bases: 19.

This clonotype was detected only a few times. V is TRBV27 and J is TRBJ2-3; D remains unclear. Germline V gene sequence: CDR1 MNHEY, CDR2 SMNVEV (reference sequence). The CDR3 consists of 13 residues. Deletions cut 1 base from V and 6 bases from J, with 8 bases between. CDR3 protein: CASSLFRLDTQYF. CDR3 DNA sequence: TGTGCCAGCAGTTTATTCAGATTGGATACGCAGTATTTT.

This chain joins TRBV5-6 and TRBJ1-2; TRBD1 matches at 7 bases. This CDR3 has 12 amino acids. CDR1 and CDR2 (germline): SGHDT, YYEEEE. J gave up 8 bases and V 3 bases, and 4 bases lay outside the gene matches. The CDR3 bases are TGTGCCAGCAGCTGGGGGACAGTCGGCTACACCTTC. It codes for CASSWGTVGYTF.

This clonotype came up a few times. The V call is TRBV27, the J call TRBJ1-5; no clear D. The CDR3 runs 14 residues. The ends were cut back, 1 base at V and 9 bases at J, with 13 bases in the middle. CDR1 is MNHEY and CDR2 is SMNVEV in the germline V gene (reference sequence). CDR3 in amino acids: CASSLYGLVGPQHF. The CDR3 nucleotides read TGTGCCAGCAGTTTATATGGGCTCGTGGGGCCCCAGCATTTT.

V is TRBV11-2 and J is TRBJ2-7, with TRBD1 matching 7 bases. In germline, CDR1 is SGHAT, CDR2 FQNNGV. This CDR3 is built from 17 residues. The chain's CDR3 is CASRLDRERQGTYEQYV. The CDR3 coding sequence is TGTGCCAGCAGATTAGATCGGGAACGACAGGGCACCTACGAGCAGTACGTC.

The table lists this clonotype with many counts. At one end, the junction sequence differs from germline, possibly due to a read error. This rearrangement joins TRBV4-1 to TRBJ1-1; D unresolved. CDR3 length equals 11 residues. Germline loops: CDR1 MGHRA, CDR2 YSYEKL. CDR3 in DNA: TGTGCCAGCAGCCAGAACACTGAAGCTTTCTTT. Its translation is CASSQNTEAFF.

The chain has TRBV6-1 and TRBJ1-5; 7 nucleotides line up with TRBD1. Losses at the gene ends were 8 bases for V and 5 bases for J; bases not matched to a gene: 6. CDR1 is MNHNS, CDR2 SASEGT, per germline. The CDR3 has 13 residues. CDR3 DNA: TGTGCCAGCGGGGGACAGAGTTATCAGCCCCAGCATTTT. This translates into CASGGQSYQPQHF.

Concerning this clonotype: With a much larger clone just one base away, this may be a read error. V gene TRBV7-6 combines with J gene TRBJ2-1; no reliable D call. The CDR3 sequence is 17 residues long. Germline V gene data show CDR1 as SGHVS and CDR2 as FNYEAQ. This CDR3 is CASSLRESTYYYNEQLF. CDR3 DNA: TGTGCCAGCAGCTTACGAGAGTCCACCTACTACTACAATGAGCAGCTCTTC.

V gene TRBV7-8 combines with J gene TRBJ2-7, with no clear D. Trimming cost V 2 bases and J 2 bases, with 7 bases left between them. Germline V CDR1 and CDR2: SGHVS, FQNEAQ. The CDR3 spans 13 residues. The CDR3 here is CASSLSRTYEQYV. CDR3 DNA sequence: TGTGCCAGCAGCTTATCTAGGACCTACGAGCAGTACGTC.

This clonotype has more than one count but fewer than ten. This chain links TRBV6-5 with TRBJ2-7; 9 bases are shared with TRBD2. The CDR3 is made up of 17 amino acids. Germline lookup yields CDR1 MNHEY and CDR2 SVGAGI. J was trimmed by 1 base and V by 0 bases; bases with no gene match: 7. CDR3 in DNA: TGTGCCAGCAGTTACTCATCGGAAGCGGGGGGTTCCTACGAGCAGTACTTC. It specifies CASSYSSEAGGSYEQYF.

This clonotype was recorded a few times. The chain combines TRBV27 with TRBJ2-3, with TRBD1 matching over 7 bases. V trimming: 5 bases; J trimming: 4 bases; junction bases outside the gene matches: 3. Germline assignment: CDR1 MNHEY and CDR2 SMNVEV (reference sequence). The CDR3 has 13 residues. The CDR3 protein is CASSRGRADTQYF. In DNA form, the CDR3 reads TGTGCCAGCAGTAGGGGGCGCGCAGATACGCAGTATTTT.

The rearrangement joins TRBV5-6 to TRBJ2-1; D may be TRBD1 or TRBD2 (6 bases each). This CDR3 comprises 17 residues. The V gene's germline CDR1 is SGHDT and CDR2 YYEEEE. Between the trimmed V and J ends, which lost 1 base and 1 base, there was a span of 15 bases. In DNA form, the CDR3 reads TGTGCCAGCAGCTTGTCAGGACGGGGGCCTTCCTACAATGAGCAGTTCTTC. Its protein product is CASSLSGRGPSYNEQFF.

This clonotype was detected only a few times. The chain recombines TRBV12-3 or TRBV12-4 with TRBJ2-1; 8 nucleotides align to TRBD2. The length of the CDR3 is 13 residues. With 7 bases clipped from V and 7 bases from J, the junction kept 6 bases outside the gene matches. The CDR3 coding sequence is TGTGCCAGCACCGAGCGGGGGAGTAATGAGCAGTTCTTC. Residues: CASTERGSNEQFF.

V and J are TRBV10-1 and TRBJ2-3; perhaps TRBD2 as D (5 bases). Per germline, CDR1 WNHNN and CDR2 SYGVQD (reference sequence). CDR3 length: 15 residues. Between the trimmed V and J ends, which lost 8 bases and 0 bases, there was a span of 15 bases. The CDR3 region is CASGETMMSTDTQYF. The CDR3, as DNA: TGCGCCAGCGGGGAGACGATGATGAGCACAGATACGCAGTATTTT.

This clonotype has just a few counts. The rearrangement links TRBV4-1 to TRBJ2-5; possibly TRBD1 for D (6 bases). The V and J ends lost 1 base and 3 bases respectively, with 15 bases between them. The CDR3 is 16 residues long. Per the germline V gene, CDR1 is MGHRA and CDR2 is YSYEKL. In DNA form, the CDR3 reads TGCGCCAGCAGCCAAGTTGCACAGGGTTATGAAGAGACCCAGTACTTC. Residues: CASSQVAQGYEETQYF.